This T cell receptor (beta chain) emerged from a study of T cells in Graves' hyperthyroidism and ophthalmopathy (dated 2019 in TCRdb). Context from the whole study: Peripheral blood was sampled at the time of initial diagnosis, prior to any treatment. To identify distinguishing TCR V-J signatures, a discovery cohort of about 100 patients was used, comprising some 45 with Graves' ophthalmopathy and 57 with stable Graves' hyperthyroidism. Prospective prediction of ophthalmopathy was tested in an independent validation cohort of under 20 hyperthyroidism patients and 17 patients who later progressed to ophthalmopathy. The roughly 100 discovery patients were randomly split 7:3 into training and test sets. In addition, the study compared T-cell repertoires in thyroid tissue and in blood from a handful of Graves' hyperthyroidism patients. Following sampling, methimazole starting at 30 mg daily was given to hyperthyroidism patients, and high-dose intravenous methylprednisolone was given to ophthalmopathy patients. The paper describes TCR Vbeta CDR3 sequencing of 135 peripheral blood samples, made up of 43 ophthalmopathy patients, roughly 80 hyperthyroidism patients and 17 progressor patients. Paper-wide results and their limitations: In cross-validation, a model built on a 13 V-J signature told ophthalmopathy apart from stable hyperthyroidism with approximately 90% sensitivity and about 81% specificity, and in testing the same model reached 80%/75%. Most expanded thyroid clonotypes (frequency above 0.001) were also detected in blood, a finding suggesting that blood repertoires may reflect thyroid immune responses. No statistical method was used to set the sample size in advance, and investigators knew the group allocation. During validation, the model predicted progression to ophthalmopathy a median of around 7 months ahead of onset, with more than 55% sensitivity and roughly 72% specificity.

The TCR beta CDR3 regions were amplified from RNA transcripts. For the first round of RT-PCR on the TCR CDR3, the HTBI primer set was used together with the Qiagen OneStep RT-PCR kit. Libraries were constructed in a second round of multiplex PCR, after which size selection and purification were performed. Sequencing of the libraries was done on an Illumina HiSeq2000 using paired-end 100 bp reads. The authors processed their data as follows. SOAPnuke was used to process the raw data, throwing out any read that contained adapters or uncalled bases, had a mean Phred below 15, or lacked an exact constant-primer or identifier match. High-quality paired reads were merged with COPE v1.2.5, and unique nucleotide sequences were defined as clonotypes. MiTCR v1.1 was used to align the clonotypes against IMGT TRBV, TRBD and TRBJ reference segments. Analysis was restricted to V-J combinations with a frequency above 0.0001, which covered roughly 99% of repertoires. The TCS score was defined as the ratio of F50 (clonal expansion) to E x V (chaos), calculated using BLOSUM62-based TCRdist between CDR3 peptides within each V-J. Welch's t-statistics and random forest reduced 514 V-J features to fewer than 15, which were used in a naive Bayes classifier (R e1071). TCRdb cleaned the public reads at Q25 with fastp, built clones with MiXCR and kept in-frame beta chains. Here each entry gathers all rows of one CDR3 protein and keeps the most common genes and DNA. In this record, the V and J calls reflect TCRdb's handling and not the investigators' own analysis. In this sample the table shows fewer than 450,000 distinct CDR3 sequences, around 15% of which occur a single time. About 21% of the sample is in the top ten clones.

Concerning this clonotype: The antigen it binds to is not known. Base-call qualities are not available, and no considerably larger clone is one nucleotide away.

In the ophthalmopathy patients, disease was moderately to severely active, with a Clinical Activity Score of 3 or more, a NOSPECS grade of 4 or more, and a duration of less than 3 months. Exclusion was applied to patients with uncontrolled infections, other autoimmune diseases, pregnancy or lactation. Clinical symptoms, serum thyroxine and TRAb, thyroid ultrasound, and orbital computed tomography formed the basis for the diagnoses. PBMCs were separated from approximately 9.9 ml of fresh peripheral blood using Ficoll-Paque density gradient centrifugation. Total RNA was extracted with Trizol reagent, and quality was checked on an Agilent 2100 Bioanalyzer. What was sequenced was blood. This sequence was found in a woman aged 55-69 years with Graves' ophthalmopathy.

In nucleotides, the sequence is TGTGCCAGCAGTTGCTCCAGCGGGAGGGTCCGGGGCGGGGAGCTGTTTTTT. This codes for CASSCSSGRVRGGELFF. Recombination joined TRBV6-5 with TRBJ2-2, with TRBD2 identical over 10 junction bases. The germline V gene gives CDR1 as MNHEY and CDR2 as SVGAGI. The CDR3 runs 17 residues from the cysteine to the phenylalanine. The entry retains the CDR3 DNA only, 51 bases that are in frame from base 1. V loses 4 bases at its end and J loses 7 bases; junction bases beyond the gene matches: 12.